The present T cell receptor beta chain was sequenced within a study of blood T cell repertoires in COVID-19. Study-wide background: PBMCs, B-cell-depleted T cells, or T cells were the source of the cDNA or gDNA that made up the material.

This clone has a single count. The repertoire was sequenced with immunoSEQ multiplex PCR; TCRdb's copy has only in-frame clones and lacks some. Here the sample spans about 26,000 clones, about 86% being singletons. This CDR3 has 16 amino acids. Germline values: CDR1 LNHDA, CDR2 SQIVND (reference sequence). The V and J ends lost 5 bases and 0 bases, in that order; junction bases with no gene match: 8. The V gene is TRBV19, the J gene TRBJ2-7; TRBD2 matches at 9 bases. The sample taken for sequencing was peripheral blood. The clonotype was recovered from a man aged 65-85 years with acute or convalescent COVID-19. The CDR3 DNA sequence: TGTGCCAGTAGTGCCCGACTAGCGGACCTCTCCTACGAGCAGTACTTC. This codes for CASSARLADLSYEQYF.